These 15 T cell receptor beta chains were all obtained from the same sample, sequenced in a study of blood T cells in healthy people across ages. A sample-barcoded 5' primer and a J-beta primer mix were used in a second PCR of roughly 7 to 12 cycles. TCRdb reprocessed the 5' RACE reads via MiXCR and lists one record per CDR3 protein. The sample contains about 1 million distinct CDR3 sequences, over 35% of which appear only once. Sequenced input: blood. The receptors were gathered from a woman in her sixties in good health.

The rearrangement uses TRBV11-2 and TRBJ1-2; 7 bases align to TRBD1. The CDR3 is 16 amino acids. Germline V lookup: CDR1 SGHAT, CDR2 FQNNGV. The V segment lost 4 bases and the J segment 2 bases; nucleotides outside the gene matches: 10. CDR3 amino acids: CASSSDYRGTNYGYTF. The CDR3 coding sequence is TGTGCCAGCAGCTCCGACTACAGGGGAACGAACTATGGCTACACCTTC.

This clonotype came up a few times. The chain recombines TRBV5-1 with TRBJ2-1, with TRBD2 matching 8 bases. Germline loops: CDR1 SGHRS, CDR2 YFSETQ. This CDR3 comprises 17 residues. V gave up 0 bases and J gave up 4 bases; unmatched junction bases: 9. CDR3 nucleotide sequence: TGCGCCAGCAGCTTGGAGGGTACGGGAGGGTGGTACAATGAGCAGTTCTTC. Translating gives CASSLEGTGGWYNEQFF.

The genes are TRBV16 and TRBJ1-1; tentative D call: TRBD1 (6 bases). The CDR3 runs 11 residues. V gave up 4 bases and J gave up 9 bases, with 9 bases separating them. Germline V lookup: CDR1 KGHSY, CDR2 FQNENV. CDR3 region: CASSRGQQAFF. In DNA, the CDR3 is TGTGCCAGCAGCCGTGGACAGCAAGCTTTCTTT.

This clonotype was counted between two and nine times. The chain joins TRBV14 to TRBJ2-3; 7 positions agree with TRBD2. Germline lookup yields CDR1 SGHDN and CDR2 FVKESK. The CDR3 is 15 residues long. The junction had 7 bases not matched to a gene; V was cut back by 6 bases and J by 1 base. CDR3 region: CASSRRLAGTDTQYF. DNA of the CDR3: TGTGCCAGCAGTCGACGGCTAGCGGGCACAGATACGCAGTATTTT.

This clonotype occurred a few times. The chain combines TRBV5-1 with TRBJ2-3, with TRBD2 matching 11 bases. Per germline, CDR1 SGHRS and CDR2 YFSETQ. This CDR3 has 17 amino acids. Losses at the gene ends were 3 bases for V and 4 bases for J; bases not matched to a gene: 10. CDR3 loop: CASSYRLAGGPSDTQYF. The CDR3 bases are TGCGCCAGCAGCTACCGTTTAGCGGGAGGGCCTTCAGATACGCAGTATTTT. Supplemented by reference TRBV5-1 and TRBJ2-3, the full variable domain reads KAGVTQTPRYLIKTRGQQVTLSCSPISGHRSVSWYQQTPGQGLQFLFEYFSETQRNKGNFPGRFSGRQFSNSRSEMNVSTLELGDSALYLCASSYRLAGGPSDTQYFGPGTRLTVL.

J is TRBJ2-5 and V is TRBV3-1; unclear D gene. TRBJ2-7 matches the DNA end more closely, so the J call is doubtful. The CDR3 covers 14 residues. CDR1 and CDR2 from the germline V gene are LGHDT and YNNKEL (reference sequence). This chain's CDR3 is CASSPGYPGAEQYF. CDR3 nucleotides: TGTGCCAGCAGCCCAGGATACCCGGGCGCCGAGCAGTACTTC.

This chain links TRBV7-9 with TRBJ2-2; 9 nucleotides agree with TRBD2. CDR3 length equals 16 residues. Germline loops: CDR1 SEHNR, CDR2 FQNEAQ (reference sequence). V lost 5 bases, J lost 1 base, and 5 bases stayed unmatched. The CDR3 DNA sequence: TGTGCCAGCAGCCCGGGACTAGCACTGAACACCGGGGAGCTGTTTTTT. This sequence encodes CASSPGLALNTGELFF.

V gene TRBV29-1 combines with J gene TRBJ2-3; D possibly corresponds to TRBD2 (6 bases). The CDR3 runs to 13 residues. V was shortened by 6 bases and J by 6 bases, with 16 bases between the two germline ends. The V gene's germline CDR1 is SQVTM and CDR2 ANQGSEA. The CDR3 protein is CSVGGNHVDTQYF. The CDR3 DNA reads TGCAGCGTGGGGGGAAACCACGTGGATACGCAGTATTTT.

This clonotype was detected ten times or more. The V call is TRBV10-3, the J call TRBJ2-1, with D tentatively TRBD1 or TRBD2 (6 bases each). From germline, CDR1 is ENHRY and CDR2 SYGVKD. Trimming cost V 9 bases and J 6 bases, with 18 bases left between them. CDR3 length: 14 amino acids. The CDR3 DNA sequence: TGTGCCATTAGGGGGGAAACTGGTATCAATGAGCAGTTCTTC. Translation: CAIRGETGINEQFF.

V gene TRBV27 combines with J gene TRBJ2-7; TRBD1 aligns across 8 bases. This CDR3 comprises 14 residues. V gave up 5 bases and J gave up 2 bases; unmatched junction bases: 5. Germline V gene lookup returns CDR1 MNHEY and CDR2 SMNVEV (reference sequence). The CDR3 DNA reads as TGTGCCAGCAGTGTGAACAGGGGGGCCTACGAGCAGTACTTC. This translates into CASSVNRGAYEQYF.

The CDR3 loop reads CASSQRLAGTQETQYF. CDR3 sequence (DNA): TGTGCCAGCAGCCAGCGACTAGCGGGAACTCAAGAGACCCAGTACTTC. This chain connects TRBV7-2 to TRBJ2-5, with 11 nucleotides matching TRBD2. V shed 5 bases, J shed 2 bases, and the junction held 7 bases outside the gene matches. Germline V gene data show CDR1 as SGHTA and CDR2 as FQGNSA. This CDR3 is 16 amino acids long. The whole variable domain, filled in from reference TRBV7-2 and TRBJ2-5, reads GAGVSQSPSNKVTEKGKDVELRCDPISGHTALYWYRQSLGQGLEFLIYFQGNSAPDKSGLPSDRFSAERTGGSVSTLTIQRTQQEDSAVYLCASSQRLAGTQETQYFGPGTRLLVL.

Ten or more counts support this clonotype. The chain is built from TRBV12-3 or TRBV12-4 and TRBJ2-5; D remains unclear. V shed 4 bases and J shed 5 bases, with 5 bases lying between them. The length of the CDR3 is 11 residues. This CDR3 reads CASSSMETQYF. CDR3 coding DNA: TGTGCCAGCAGTTCAATGGAGACCCAGTACTTC.

This clonotype was counted between two and nine times. The junction and the germline gene differ at one end; a read error may be behind it. The rearrangement uses TRBV5-1 and TRBJ1-6; no firm D call. Germline V gene data show CDR1 as SGHRS and CDR2 as YFSETQ. The CDR3 runs 13 residues. CDR3 coding DNA: TGCGCCAGCAGCTTGGACGCAGGTTCACCCCCCCACTTT. Amino acid sequence: CASSLDAGSPPHF.

The V call is TRBV12-3 or TRBV12-4, the J call TRBJ2-1, with TRBD2 matching over 7 bases. This CDR3 has 13 amino acids. The trim removed 6 bases at V and 8 bases at J, leaving 7 bases unmatched. The CDR3 DNA is TGTGCCAGCAGAGGACTAGTTCACGATGAGCAGTTCTTC. Amino acid sequence: CASRGLVHDEQFF.

The chain has TRBV14 and TRBJ2-1; 8 nucleotides match TRBD2. V was pared by 2 bases and J by 9 bases, with 9 bases of the junction left unmatched. The CDR3 has 15 amino acids. Germline V lookup: CDR1 SGHDN, CDR2 FVKESK. CDR3 bases: TGTGCCAGCAGCCAACTAGCGGGCCCGCGCCGTGAGCAGTTCTTC. This encodes CASSQLAGPRREQFF.